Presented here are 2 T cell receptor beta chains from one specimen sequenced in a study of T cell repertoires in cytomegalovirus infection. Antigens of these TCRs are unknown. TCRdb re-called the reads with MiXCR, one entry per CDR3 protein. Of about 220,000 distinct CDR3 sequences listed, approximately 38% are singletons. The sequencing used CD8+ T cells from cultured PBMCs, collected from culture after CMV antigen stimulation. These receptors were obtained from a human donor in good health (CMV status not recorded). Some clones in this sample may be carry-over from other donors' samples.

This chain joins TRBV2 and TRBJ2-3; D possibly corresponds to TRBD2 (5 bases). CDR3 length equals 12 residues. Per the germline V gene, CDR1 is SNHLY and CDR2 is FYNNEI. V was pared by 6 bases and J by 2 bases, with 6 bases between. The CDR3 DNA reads TGTGCCAGCAGGGACTTCACAGATACGCAGTATTTT. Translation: CASRDFTDTQYF.

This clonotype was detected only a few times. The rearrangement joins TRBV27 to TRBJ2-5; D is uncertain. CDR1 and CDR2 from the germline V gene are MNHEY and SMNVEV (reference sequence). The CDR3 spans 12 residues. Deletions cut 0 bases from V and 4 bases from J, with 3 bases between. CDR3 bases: TGTGCCAGCAGTTTATCGGGAGAGACCCAGTACTTC. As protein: CASSLSGETQYF.